Listed below are T cell receptor beta chains from one sample, sequenced in a study of T cell responses to AZD1222 COVID-19 vaccine. The data were produced by immunoSEQ multiplex PCR, yet TCRdb's version contains in-frame clones alone and is incomplete. This sample yields over 85,000 clones, of which about 85% are seen a single time; 3.2% belongs to the top ten. The source material was peripheral blood, sampled on day 0 of AZD1222 vaccination. The receptors come from an adult in good health. Each CDR3 is given with its conserved first and last residue. D genes are given only for firm matches. Expanded clones are given a class, and other clones once, few, many or no size at all.

>TRBV19|.|TRBJ2-3|.
TGTGCCAGTTCCGGGGTTAGCACAGATACGCAGTATTTT
CASSGVSTDTQYF
>TRBV3-1/TRBV3-2|once|TRBJ1-5|.
TGTGCCAGCAGCCAAGGGTTTGGCCAGCCCCAGCATTTT
CASSQGFGQPQHF
>TRBV23-1|.|TRBJ2-7|TRBD1
TGCGCCAGCAGTCAATCGGACAGGGTGGAATACGAGCAGTACTTC
CASSQSDRVEYEQYF
>TRBV24-1|.|TRBJ2-5|.
TGTGCCACCAGTGATTCCCTTGGGTGGGGAGAGACCCAGTACTTC
CATSDSLGWGETQYF
>TRBV7-9|.|TRBJ1-1|.
TGTGCCAGCAGCTGGGGCGGACGGGGCACTGAAGCTTTCTTT
CASSWGGRGTEAFF
>TRBV28|.|TRBJ1-2|.
TGTGCCAGCAGTTTTGGGCAGGCTAACTATGGCTACACCTTC
CASSFGQANYGYTF
>TRBV19|.|TRBJ2-1|.
TGTGCCAGTAAAGAAGCGTCCTCCTACAATGAGCAGTTCTTC
CASKEASSYNEQFF
>TRBV4-2|.|TRBJ1-3|.
TGTGCCAGCAGCCAAGATCCGGACCTAGGAAACACCATATATTTT
CASSQDPDLGNTIYF
>TRBV28|.|TRBJ1-3|.
TGTGCCAGCAGTACTGACAGGCTAAATCCCCATTCCTCTGGAAACACCATATATTTT
CASSTDRLNPHSSGNTIYF
>TRBV7-8|.|TRBJ1-5|.
TGTGCCAGCAGCTCGGGGACGGCTAGCAATCAGCCCCAGCATTTT
CASSSGTASNQPQHF
>TRBV5-4|.|TRBJ2-2|.
TGTGCCAGCAGCTGGGGGAGGACCACCGGGGAGCTGTTTTTT
CASSWGRTTGELFF
>TRBV18|.|TRBJ2-3|TRBD2
TGTGCCAGCTCAGGGACTAGCGGGATGTCCACAGATACGCAGTATTTT
CASSGTSGMSTDTQYF
>TRBV7-8|.|TRBJ2-1|TRBD2
TGTGCCAGCAGCTTAGGGGATAGCGGGAGAGCATCCTACAATGAGCAGTTCTTC
CASSLGDSGRASYNEQFF
>TRBV9|.|TRBJ2-7|TRBD1
TGTGCCAGCAGCGCCCTGGGACAGGGTTTTTACGAGCAGTACTTC
CASSALGQGFYEQYF
>TRBV5-6|.|TRBJ1-6|.
TGTGCCAGCAGCTTGCCAGCCTCAGGTCCCCTCCACTTT
CASSLPASGPLHF
>TRBV3-1/TRBV3-2|once|TRBJ2-7|.
TGTGCCAGCAGCCAAGTCCCCAGCGAGCAGTACTTC
CASSQVPSEQYF
>TRBV28|.|TRBJ1-2|.
TGTGCCAGCAGCCGGGGGGATAACTATGGCTACACCTTC
CASSRGDNYGYTF
>TRBV28|once|TRBJ2-7|TRBD1
TGTGCCAGCAGCCGGACGGGACAGTCATACGAGCAGTACTTC
CASSRTGQSYEQYF
>TRBV28|.|TRBJ1-5|TRBD1
TGTGCCAGCAGTTCATTCGGGACAGGGGGCAGTCAGCCCCAGCATTTT
CASSSFGTGGSQPQHF
>TRBV2|.|TRBJ1-6|.
TGTGCCAGCAGCCGGGAAATATATAATTCACCCCTCCACTTT
CASSREIYNSPLHF
>TRBV28|.|TRBJ2-1|.
TGTGCCAGCAGTTTGCCGGGGAACAATGAGCAGTTCTTC
CASSLPGNNEQFF
>TRBV27|.|TRBJ2-3|TRBD2
TGTGCCAGCAGTGTTAGCGGGGGAACTAGCACAGATACGCAGTATTTT
CASSVSGGTSTDTQYF
>TRBV6-1|.|TRBJ2-5|.
TGTGCCAGCAGTGCGGGGACTGCCCGTGGGGGAGAGACCCAGTACTTC
CASSAGTARGGETQYF
>TRBV7-2|.|TRBJ1-5|.
TGTGCCAGCAGCTTAGCGTTCGGTGATCAGCCCCAGCATTTT
CASSLAFGDQPQHF
>TRBV27|.|TRBJ1-6|TRBD1
TGTGCCAGCAACAGGGGGTTTCCAGGCAATTCACCCCTCCACTTT
CASNRGFPGNSPLHF
>TRBV5-1|.|TRBJ1-3|.
TGCGCCAGCAGCTTGGAGGGCAGGGGCTACTCTGGAAACACCATATATTTT
CASSLEGRGYSGNTIYF
>TRBV28|.|TRBJ1-4|TRBD1
TGTGCCAGCAGTCCAGGGGGGCGAGGTGAAAAACTGTTTTTT
CASSPGGRGEKLFF
>TRBV10-3|.|TRBJ2-7|.
TGTGCCACCGGGGGAGGTTCCTACGAGCAGTACTTC
CATGGGSYEQYF
>TRBV7-3|once|TRBJ2-3|.
TGTGCCAGCAGCTCCTTCAATCCAGATACGCAGTATTTT
CASSSFNPDTQYF
>TRBV3-1/TRBV3-2|few|TRBJ1-4|TRBD1
TGTGCCAGCAGCCCTTACAGGGGGAGTGAAAAACTGTTTTTT
CASSPYRGSEKLFF
>TRBV5-1|.|TRBJ2-7|.
TGCGCCAGCAGCCCCGAACGGGGCATACCCCTCGACGAGCAGTACTTC
CASSPERGIPLDEQYF
>TRBV7-9|once|TRBJ2-1|.
TGTGCCAGCAGCGTTACCGGGAGCTCCTACAATGAGCAGTTCTTC
CASSVTGSSYNEQFF
>TRBV6-6|.|TRBJ1-1|.
TGTGCCAGCAGTAGAAGGGGCACTGAAGCTTTCTTT
CASSRRGTEAFF
>TRBV6-5|.|TRBJ1-3|TRBD1
TGTGCCAGCAGGAGGGACAGGGGCTCTGGAAACACCATATATTTT
CASRRDRGSGNTIYF
>TRBV5-1|.|TRBJ2-5|.
TGCGCCAGCAGCTCACAGGGACGAGAGACCCAGTACTTC
CASSSQGRETQYF
>TRBV14|.|TRBJ1-6|TRBD1
TGTGCCAGCAGCCTTTCGGACAGGCGGAATTCACCCCTCCACTTT
CASSLSDRRNSPLHF
>TRBV7-2|.|TRBJ1-2|.
TGTGCCAGCAGCTTAGCTCCGCGGGGATCAAACTATGGCTACACCTTC
CASSLAPRGSNYGYTF
>TRBV28|.|TRBJ2-1|.
TGTGCCTGCAGAGGGAATGAGCAGTTCTTC
CACRGNEQFF
>TRBV5-1|.|TRBJ2-1|TRBD2
TGCGCCAGCAGCTCGGGAGCTAGCGGGGGATACAATGAGCAGTTCTTC
CASSSGASGGYNEQFF
>TRBV19|.|TRBJ1-1|.
TGTGCCAGTACCTCGACAGGAGACACTGAAGCTTTCTTT
CASTSTGDTEAFF
>TRBV24-1|.|TRBJ2-1|.
TGTGCCACCAGTGATTATTTTTGGCAGTTCTTC
CATSDYFWQFF
>TRBV12-3/TRBV12-4|.|TRBJ1-2|.
TGTGCCAGCAGTTTAGGAGTAAGATATGGCTACACCTTC
CASSLGVRYGYTF
>TRBV7-2|.|TRBJ1-2|.
TGTGCCAGCAGCTTAACTCGCTACACCTTC
CASSLTRYTF
>TRBV3-1/TRBV3-2|.|TRBJ2-7|.
TGTGCCAGCAGCCCCACTTCTCAACGGCGAATGCCCTACGAGCAGTACTTC
CASSPTSQRRMPYEQYF
>TRBV7-9|.|TRBJ2-3|.
TGTGCCAGCAGCCCCGGCCGAATCTCTAGCACAGATACGCAGTATTTT
CASSPGRISSTDTQYF
>TRBV19|.|TRBJ1-6|.
TGTGCCAGTAGTACTGGGTACCGAAATACCGCCCTCCACTTT
CASSTGYRNTALHF
>TRBV4-1|.|TRBJ2-7|TRBD2
TGCGCCAGCAGCCCGGGACAAAGACTAGCGGGAGGCTACGAGCAGTACTTC
CASSPGQRLAGGYEQYF
>TRBV21-1|.|TRBJ2-6|.
TGTGCCAGCAGCTTCAGGACAGGACTTAATTCAGGCTCTGGGGCCAACGTCCTGACTTTC
CASSFRTGLNSGSGANVLTF
>TRBV6-1|.|TRBJ1-2|.
TGTGCCAGCAGTGAGAAGGGGGGGGATGGCTACACCTTC
CASSEKGGDGYTF
>TRBV27|.|TRBJ2-7|TRBD1
TGTGCCAGCAGTACCTTCGGGACAGGTAGGACTTACGAGCAGTACTTC
CASSTFGTGRTYEQYF
>TRBV28|.|TRBJ1-2|.
TGTGCCAGCGATTCCGGGAGGGTAATCTATGGCTACACCTTC
CASDSGRVIYGYTF
>TRBV6-5|once|TRBJ2-3|TRBD2
TGTGCCAGCAGTTATGGGACTAGCGGGGGGGCAGATACGCAGTATTTT
CASSYGTSGGADTQYF
>TRBV25-1|.|TRBJ2-2|.
TGTGCCAGCACTTATACCGACACCGGGGAGCTGTTTTTT
CASTYTDTGELFF
>TRBV3-1/TRBV3-2|.|TRBJ1-6|.
TGTGCCAGCAGCCAAGGAAGGGTGCCCAATTCACCCCTCCACTTT
CASSQGRVPNSPLHF
>TRBV10-3|.|TRBJ1-5|.
TGTGCCATCAGCTACAACAGGGATCAGCCCCAGCATTTT
CAISYNRDQPQHF
>TRBV18|.|TRBJ1-2|.
TGTGCCAGCTCAGAGAGGACACCTACTAACTATGGCTACACCTTC
CASSERTPTNYGYTF
>TRBV5-1|.|TRBJ1-1|TRBD1
TGCGCCAGCAGCTCACTAGGGTTACCAGGGGGCGAGGGGACTGAAGCTTTCTTT
CASSSLGLPGGEGTEAFF